This T cell receptor (beta chain) appears in the sequencing data of a study of PD-1 blockade in classical Hodgkin lymphoma. Findings and limits, study-wide: Compared with healthy donors, newly diagnosed patients reportedly showed lower baseline TCR diversity.

Germline assignment: CDR1 MNHEY and CDR2 SVGAGI. CDR3 length: 15 residues. The J segment lost 1 base and the V segment lost 0 bases, leaving 2 bases of the junction unmatched. On this clone itself: The antigen is unknown.

Some clones are missing from TCRdb's copy, which holds only in-frame ones; the method was immunoSEQ multiplex PCR. The data contain 90,000 to 120,000 clones, about nine tenths of them singletons. No patient escaped relapse after autologous stem cell transplantation, and brentuximab vedotin exposure varied. This TCR derives from a human donor with classical Hodgkin lymphoma. V usage is TRBV6-5 and J usage is TRBJ1-1; 7 bases are a match to TRBD1. This specimen consisted of peripheral blood mononuclear cells (PBMCs), obtained before the second cycle of nivolumab. The CDR3 region has the DNA TGTGCCAGCAGTTACTCGGGGACAGAGAACACTGAAGCTTTCTTT. Protein product: CASSYSGTENTEAFF.